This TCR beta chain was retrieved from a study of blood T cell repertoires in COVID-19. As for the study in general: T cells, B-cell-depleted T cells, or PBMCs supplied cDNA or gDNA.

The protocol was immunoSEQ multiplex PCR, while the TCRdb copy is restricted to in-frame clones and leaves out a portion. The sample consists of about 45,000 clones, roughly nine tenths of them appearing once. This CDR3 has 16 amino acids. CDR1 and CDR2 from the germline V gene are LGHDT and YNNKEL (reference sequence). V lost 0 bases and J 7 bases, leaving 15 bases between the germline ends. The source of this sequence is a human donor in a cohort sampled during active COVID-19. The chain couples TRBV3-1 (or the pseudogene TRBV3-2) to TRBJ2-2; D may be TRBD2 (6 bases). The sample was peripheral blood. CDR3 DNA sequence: TGTGCCAGCAGCCAAGAACGGCGGGGCGGCGGCGGGGAGCTGTTTTTT. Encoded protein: CASSQERRGGGGELFF.